A selection of T cell receptor beta chains follows, all from one sample in a study of T cells after yellow fever vaccination. TCRdb re-analysed the 5' RACE reads in MiXCR, keeping a single row per CDR3 protein. The sample comprises about 350,000 distinct CDR3 sequences, approximately 8% of which are singletons, and 15% to 20% rests with the top ten. The sample was PBMCs, taken approximately 47 days after the first yellow fever vaccination. The source is a man aged 18 to 30 who received the YFV17D yellow fever vaccine. The CDR3 runs from the conserved cysteine through the conserved F or W. The order of the fields is D gene, clone size, J gene, V gene, CDR3 DNA, CDR3 protein. The D gene is left open where the match is weak. Size is omitted from some rows. Given values are once, few, many or a class for expanded clones.

d_gene: NA; abundance: few; j_gene: TRBJ1-1; v_gene: TRBV7-9; CDR3nt: TGTGCCAGCAGCCCTGCCGGGGGAATGAACACTGAAGCTTTCTTT; CDR3aa: CASSPAGGMNTEAFF
d_gene: NA; abundance: few; j_gene: TRBJ1-4; v_gene: TRBV20-1; CDR3nt: TGCAGTGCTAGAGATTATCAAGGGTTTAATGAAAAACTGTTTTTT; CDR3aa: CSARDYQGFNEKLFF
d_gene: NA; abundance: NA; j_gene: TRBJ2-5; v_gene: TRBV7-2; CDR3nt: TGTGCCAGCAGCTCCCCGACGGCTGATTTAGGGACCCAGTACTTC; CDR3aa: CASSSPTADLGTQYF
d_gene: NA; abundance: NA; j_gene: TRBJ2-1; v_gene: TRBV27; CDR3nt: TGTGCCAGCAGTCCGCCCTTCTGGGGCTCCTACAATGAGCAGTTCTTC; CDR3aa: CASSPPFWGSYNEQFF
d_gene: NA; abundance: NA; j_gene: TRBJ1-6; v_gene: TRBV7-3; CDR3nt: TGTGCCAGCAGCTCCGACCCCAATTCACCCCTCCACTTT; CDR3aa: CASSSDPNSPLHF
d_gene: NA; abundance: NA; j_gene: TRBJ1-1; v_gene: TRBV5-4; CDR3nt: TGTGCCAGCAGCTTGGATCCAGGGAGGGACACTGAAGCTTTCTTT; CDR3aa: CASSLDPGRDTEAFF
d_gene: NA; abundance: few; j_gene: TRBJ2-6; v_gene: TRBV19; CDR3nt: TGTGCCAGTAGTACAGGGACATCAAGTGGGGCCAACGTCCTGACTTTC; CDR3aa: CASSTGTSSGANVLTF
d_gene: NA; abundance: few; j_gene: TRBJ2-1; v_gene: TRBV9; CDR3nt: TGTGCCAGCAGCGTACAGGGGGGGGTCTACAATGAGCAGTTCTTC; CDR3aa: CASSVQGGVYNEQFF
d_gene: NA; abundance: few; j_gene: TRBJ2-5; v_gene: TRBV6-2/TRBV6-3; CDR3nt: TGTGCCAGCACCCCCCCCGTCCCCCGGGCCCACCAAGAGACCCAGTACTTC; CDR3aa: CASTPPVPRAHQETQYF
d_gene: NA; abundance: NA; j_gene: TRBJ1-1; v_gene: TRBV6-2/TRBV6-3; CDR3nt: TGTGCCAGCAGCCGCCGAACCCGGGACACTGAAGCTTTCTTT; CDR3aa: CASSRRTRDTEAFF
d_gene: NA; abundance: NA; j_gene: TRBJ1-2; v_gene: TRBV20-1; CDR3nt: TGCAGTGCTACAGGAATTACAGGGTCCAACTATGGCTACACCTTC; CDR3aa: CSATGITGSNYGYTF
d_gene: NA; abundance: few; j_gene: TRBJ1-2; v_gene: TRBV9; CDR3nt: TGTGCCAGCAGCGTAGCGGGTGAAGGCTATGGCTACACCTTC; CDR3aa: CASSVAGEGYGYTF
d_gene: TRBD1; abundance: NA; j_gene: TRBJ1-2; v_gene: TRBV20-1; CDR3nt: TGCAGTGCTAGAGAACCCGCAGGGGGCCCCTATGGCTACACCTTC; CDR3aa: CSAREPAGGPYGYTF
d_gene: NA; abundance: NA; j_gene: TRBJ1-4; v_gene: TRBV7-6; CDR3nt: TGTGCCAGCAGCTTAGGAGGGGCCTCGGGGGAAAAACTGTTTTTT; CDR3aa: CASSLGGASGEKLFF
d_gene: TRBD2; abundance: few; j_gene: TRBJ2-1; v_gene: TRBV7-2; CDR3nt: TGTGCCAGCAGCTCTCGGGGAGCGGGGGGCTCCTACAATGAGCAGTTCTTC; CDR3aa: CASSSRGAGGSYNEQFF
d_gene: TRBD1; abundance: NA; j_gene: TRBJ2-3; v_gene: TRBV5-1; CDR3nt: TGCGCCAGCAGCGGGACCCTCGGGACAGGGGGCTCAGATACGCAGTATTTT; CDR3aa: CASSGTLGTGGSDTQYF
d_gene: TRBD1; abundance: NA; j_gene: TRBJ1-6; v_gene: TRBV5-4; CDR3nt: TGTGCCAGCAGCTTTGGGGGACAGCATAATTCACCCCTCCACTTT; CDR3aa: CASSFGGQHNSPLHF
d_gene: TRBD2; abundance: NA; j_gene: TRBJ2-1; v_gene: TRBV28; CDR3nt: TGTGCCCACGGGGGGGCTCCCTGGAATGAGCAGTTCTTC; CDR3aa: CAHGGAPWNEQFF
d_gene: NA; abundance: few; j_gene: TRBJ2-1; v_gene: TRBV7-3; CDR3nt: TGTGCCAGCAGCCCGGAAGGAGCTTACAATGAGCAGTTCTTC; CDR3aa: CASSPEGAYNEQFF
d_gene: NA; abundance: NA; j_gene: TRBJ1-2; v_gene: TRBV12-3/TRBV12-4; CDR3nt: TGTGCCAGCGCTCTGGGACTATGGGGCTACACCTTC; CDR3aa: CASALGLWGYTF
d_gene: NA; abundance: NA; j_gene: TRBJ1-2; v_gene: TRBV7-6; CDR3nt: TGTGCCAGCAGCTTTCCGGGGGGCTATGGCTACACCTTC; CDR3aa: CASSFPGGYGYTF
d_gene: NA; abundance: NA; j_gene: TRBJ1-2; v_gene: TRBV5-1; CDR3nt: TGCGCCAGCAGCTTGGCCCCGGACAACGAGATCTATGGCTACACCTTC; CDR3aa: CASSLAPDNEIYGYTF
d_gene: NA; abundance: NA; j_gene: TRBJ2-3; v_gene: TRBV3-1; CDR3nt: TGTGCCAGCTGTTTCGCAATTAGAGCCAAAACAAGCACAGATACGCAGTATTTT; CDR3aa: CASCFAIRAKTSTDTQYF
d_gene: NA; abundance: NA; j_gene: TRBJ1-1; v_gene: TRBV7-3; CDR3nt: TGTGCCAGCAGCTTAAAGCCAGGCACTGAAGCTTTCTTT; CDR3aa: CASSLKPGTEAFF
d_gene: NA; abundance: many; j_gene: TRBJ1-2; v_gene: TRBV20-1; CDR3nt: TGCAGTGCTAGGGAGGGTCCCGTCTACTATGGCTACACCTTC; CDR3aa: CSAREGPVYYGYTF
d_gene: NA; abundance: NA; j_gene: TRBJ2-1; v_gene: TRBV20-1; CDR3nt: TGCAGTGCTAGACAATCCCGTTATTACAATGAGCAGTTCTTC; CDR3aa: CSARQSRYYNEQFF
d_gene: TRBD2; abundance: many; j_gene: TRBJ2-1; v_gene: TRBV20-1; CDR3nt: TGCAGTGCTAGCGTCGCTAACCGGAGGGCTAGACTAGCGGAGACCTTTGAGCAGTTCTTC; CDR3aa: CSASVANRRARLAETFEQFF
d_gene: NA; abundance: few; j_gene: TRBJ1-2; v_gene: TRBV5-1; CDR3nt: TGCGCCAGCAGCTTGGATGGAGGGAACTATGGCTACACCTTC; CDR3aa: CASSLDGGNYGYTF
d_gene: NA; abundance: NA; j_gene: TRBJ1-2; v_gene: TRBV4-1; CDR3nt: TGCGCCAGCAGCCAAGATTTACCGGAAGGGGGGGCTGGCTACACCTTC; CDR3aa: CASSQDLPEGGAGYTF
d_gene: TRBD1; abundance: many; j_gene: TRBJ2-2; v_gene: TRBV11-2; CDR3nt: TGTGCCAGCAGCTTTCTTCGACAGGGAGGGGAGCTGTTTTTT; CDR3aa: CASSFLRQGGELFF
d_gene: NA; abundance: NA; j_gene: TRBJ1-6; v_gene: TRBV7-2; CDR3nt: TGTGCCAGCAGCTGGGCAGGGTCGGATAATTCACCCCTCCACTTT; CDR3aa: CASSWAGSDNSPLHF
d_gene: NA; abundance: NA; j_gene: TRBJ2-3; v_gene: TRBV20-1; CDR3nt: TGCAGTGCCCTTAACTCGGGGTACACAGATACGCAGTATTTT; CDR3aa: CSALNSGYTDTQYF
d_gene: NA; abundance: few; j_gene: TRBJ2-1; v_gene: TRBV24-1; CDR3nt: TGTGCCACCAGTGACCAGGGGAAGGGTTACAATGAGCAGTTCTTC; CDR3aa: CATSDQGKGYNEQFF
d_gene: NA; abundance: few; j_gene: TRBJ1-2; v_gene: TRBV9; CDR3nt: TGTGCCAGCAGCGGATACAGGGAAGCTAACTATGGCTACACCTTC; CDR3aa: CASSGYREANYGYTF
d_gene: NA; abundance: NA; j_gene: TRBJ1-3; v_gene: TRBV3-1; CDR3nt: TGTGCCAGCAGCCCCTACGCGTTCCTGACAGACTCTGGAAACACCATATATTTT; CDR3aa: CASSPYAFLTDSGNTIYF
d_gene: NA; abundance: few; j_gene: TRBJ2-5; v_gene: TRBV6-1; CDR3nt: TGTGCCAGCATCGACCCGGTAGGCGGCCAAGAGACCCAGTACTTC; CDR3aa: CASIDPVGGQETQYF
d_gene: TRBD1; abundance: NA; j_gene: TRBJ2-7; v_gene: TRBV7-9; CDR3nt: TGTGCCAGCAGCTCTAAGACAGGGGATATTCACCTTTACGAGCAGTACTTC; CDR3aa: CASSSKTGDIHLYEQYF
d_gene: NA; abundance: NA; j_gene: TRBJ1-1; v_gene: TRBV5-1; CDR3nt: TGCGCCAGCAGCTGGGGAGGGGGGAACACTGAAGCTTTCTTT; CDR3aa: CASSWGGGNTEAFF
d_gene: NA; abundance: NA; j_gene: TRBJ2-3; v_gene: TRBV6-1; CDR3nt: TGTGCCAGCGCTACTTCTAGGGATACGCAGTATTTT; CDR3aa: CASATSRDTQYF
d_gene: NA; abundance: few; j_gene: TRBJ1-1; v_gene: TRBV20-1; CDR3nt: TGCAGTGCTAGAGATGGATCAGGGAAAAACACTGAAGCTTTCTTT; CDR3aa: CSARDGSGKNTEAFF
d_gene: TRBD1; abundance: many; j_gene: TRBJ2-5; v_gene: TRBV5-4; CDR3nt: TGTGCCAGCAGCTCCGGACAGGGGCCGCAAGAGACCCAGTACTTC; CDR3aa: CASSSGQGPQETQYF
d_gene: TRBD1; abundance: many; j_gene: TRBJ2-5; v_gene: TRBV5-1; CDR3nt: TGCGCCAGCAGCACCGACAGGGGGAGAAGGCAAGAGACCCAGTACTTC; CDR3aa: CASSTDRGRRQETQYF
d_gene: NA; abundance: NA; j_gene: TRBJ2-3; v_gene: TRBV6-6; CDR3nt: TGTGCCAGCAGTTACAGTCAGTTAGATACGCAGTATTTT; CDR3aa: CASSYSQLDTQYF
d_gene: NA; abundance: many; j_gene: TRBJ2-3; v_gene: TRBV5-1; CDR3nt: TGTGCCAGCAGTTTAGGGGGACTAACAGATACGCAGTATTTT; CDR3aa: CASSLGGLTDTQYF
d_gene: NA; abundance: few; j_gene: TRBJ1-1; v_gene: TRBV19; CDR3nt: TGTGCCAGTGGGACGGTGACTGAAGCTTTCTTT; CDR3aa: CASGTVTEAFF
d_gene: NA; abundance: NA; j_gene: TRBJ1-6; v_gene: TRBV20-1; CDR3nt: TGCAGTGCTAGACCGGGGTTTGGAAATTCACCCCTCCACTTT; CDR3aa: CSARPGFGNSPLHF
d_gene: NA; abundance: few; j_gene: TRBJ2-5; v_gene: TRBV15; CDR3nt: TGTGCCACCAGCAGAGATCCCGGGGAGGAGACCCAGTACTTC; CDR3aa: CATSRDPGEETQYF
d_gene: NA; abundance: few; j_gene: TRBJ1-2; v_gene: TRBV7-2; CDR3nt: TGTGCCAGCAGCTTACAGGGGCAGTCTGGCTACACCTTC; CDR3aa: CASSLQGQSGYTF
d_gene: NA; abundance: few; j_gene: TRBJ2-3; v_gene: TRBV29-1; CDR3nt: TGCAGCGTTGAAGCCCCCAGGGTCGGCACAGATACGCAGTATTTT; CDR3aa: CSVEAPRVGTDTQYF
d_gene: NA; abundance: NA; j_gene: TRBJ2-4; v_gene: TRBV5-1; CDR3nt: TGCGCCAGCAGCAGGTGGCCGGGGGACAAAAACATTCAGTACTTC; CDR3aa: CASSRWPGDKNIQYF
d_gene: NA; abundance: NA; j_gene: TRBJ2-7; v_gene: TRBV7-2; CDR3nt: TGTGCCAGCAGCTCTCGGACAGCTACCTACGAGCAGTACTTC; CDR3aa: CASSSRTATYEQYF
d_gene: NA; abundance: NA; j_gene: TRBJ2-7; v_gene: TRBV7-9; CDR3nt: TGTGCCAGCAGCCGCGGACACCTTGAGCAGTACTTC; CDR3aa: CASSRGHLEQYF